These 21 T cell receptor beta chains were all obtained from the same sample, sequenced in a study of radiation and T cells in renal cell carcinoma. Described time point: baseline pretreatment blood. Treatment defined: 15 Gy SBRT to primary tumor, nephrectomy 4 weeks later. Here immunoSEQ multiplex PCR was the method, and the copy in TCRdb shows in-frame clones only, minus some. The sample shows around 46,000 clones, roughly 80% of them seen only once. The material sequenced was blood, taken from a patient whose treatment included radiotherapy and nephrectomy. The receptors here all came from a woman in her 70s with renal cell carcinoma.

V is TRBV6-6 and J is TRBJ1-4; D is unresolved. CDR1 and CDR2 (germline): MNHNY, SVGAGI (reference sequence). This CDR3 is 14 amino acids long. Trimming cost V 4 bases and J 8 bases, with 14 bases left between them. Written as DNA, the CDR3 is TGTGCCAGCAGTTGGGATCTGGAAGGAGAAAAACTGTTTTTT. Protein product: CASSWDLEGEKLFF.

The chain joins TRBV7-3 to TRBJ1-1, with 7 bases identical to TRBD1. Unmatched junction bases numbered 3, after V lost 0 bases and J lost 2 bases. This CDR3 contains 15 residues. CDR1 SGHTA and CDR2 FQGTGA come from the germline V gene. The CDR3 bases are TGTGCCAGCAGCTTAACGGGACAGAGTAACACTGAAGCTTTCTTT. Translating gives CASSLTGQSNTEAFF.

This clone was counted between two and nine times. The rearrangement uses TRBV9 and TRBJ2-1, with TRBD1 matching over 8 bases. This CDR3 has 15 amino acids. V was clipped by 4 bases and J by 3 bases; unmatched bases: 6. The germline V gene has CDR1 SGDLS and CDR2 YYNGEE. The CDR3 region is CASSQGAGHYNEQFF. CDR3 coding DNA: TGTGCCAGCAGCCAGGGGGCGGGCCACTACAATGAGCAGTTCTTC.

This sequence joins TRBV7-9 and TRBJ2-3; no reliable D call. Trimming removed 6 bases from V and 0 bases from J, with 10 bases in between. Germline CDR1 is SEHNR and CDR2 is FQNEAQ (reference sequence). The CDR3 spans 14 residues. CDR3 residues: CASRPPGSTDTQYF. For the CDR3, the DNA is TGTGCCAGCAGACCTCCGGGTAGCACAGATACGCAGTATTTT. The variable domain in full, with the rest retrieved from reference TRBV7-9 and TRBJ2-3, is DTGVSQNPRHKITKRGQNVTFRCDPISEHNRLYWYRQTLGQGPEFLTYFQNEAQLEKSRLLSDRFSAERPKGSFSTLEIQRTEQGDSAMYLCASRPPGSTDTQYFGPGTRLTVL.

The J gene is TRBJ2-3, the V gene TRBV13; D is unclear. Germline CDR1 reads PRHDT; CDR2 reads FYEKMQ (reference sequence). The CDR3 totals 14 residues. Trimming cost V 4 bases and J 2 bases, with 10 bases left between them. CDR3 residues: CASSSRRPTDTQYF. In DNA, the CDR3 is TGTGCCAGCAGCTCTAGAAGACCCACAGATACGCAGTATTTT.

The rearrangement uses TRBV5-1 and TRBJ2-7; D may be TRBD2 (6 bases). The CDR3 contains 14 residues. Trimming took 4 bases from V and 6 from J, leaving 17 bases between them. The germline gives CDR1 SGHRS, CDR2 YFSETQ. DNA for the CDR3: TGCGCCAGCAGCCCGGCGGGGCAGGGAAGCGAGCAGTACTTC. This codes for CASSPAGQGSEQYF.

The table lists this clone with a count of one. This chain joins TRBV4-1 and TRBJ1-1; D possibly corresponds to TRBD1 (6 bases). Germline loops: CDR1 MGHRA, CDR2 YSYEKL. This CDR3 has 18 amino acids. V was clipped by 0 bases and J by 2 bases, with 19 bases between them. Here the CDR3 reads CASSQDPGGRVGNTEAFF. The CDR3 DNA sequence: TGCGCCAGCAGCCAAGATCCCGGGGGGCGGGTAGGAAACACTGAAGCTTTCTTT.

The J gene is TRBJ1-5, the V gene TRBV6-1; D remains unclear. Germline CDR1 is MNHNS and CDR2 is SASEGT. The CDR3 contains 16 residues. Trimming pared 2 bases from V and 1 base from J, leaving 12 bases between. This CDR3 is CASSERWAASNQPQHF. The CDR3 region has the DNA TGTGCCAGCAGTGAAAGGTGGGCGGCGAGCAATCAGCCCCAGCATTTT.

This chain uses TRBV6-5 with TRBJ1-2, with D possibly matching TRBD1 (5 bases). The V end was cut by 5 bases, the J end by 6 bases, with 19 bases between. The CDR3 totals 15 residues. CDR1 and CDR2 (germline): MNHEY, SVGAGI. This chain's CDR3 is CASSPTGAPEDGYTF. The CDR3, as DNA: TGTGCCAGCAGTCCTACAGGAGCCCCAGAGGATGGCTACACCTTC.

The sample holds one count of this clone. In nucleotides, the CDR3 is TGTGCCAGCAGCGTAGCTGGAGCAGGGTACCTACTGAGCTCTGGAAACACCATATATTTT. It codes for CASSVAGAGYLLSSGNTIYF. The chain uses TRBV9 and TRBJ1-3, with D tentatively TRBD1 (5 bases). The ends were cut back, 0 bases at V and 0 bases at J, with 22 bases in the middle. The CDR3 is 20 amino acids. CDR1 SGDLS and CDR2 YYNGEE come from the germline V gene.

The chain is built from TRBV9 and TRBJ2-3; 9 positions agree with TRBD1. The V segment lost 3 bases and the J segment 5 bases; nucleotides outside the gene matches: 7. CDR3 size: 15 residues. Germline CDR1 is SGDLS and CDR2 is YYNGEE. This CDR3 reads CASSAQGAPGDTQYF. CDR3 coding DNA: TGTGCCAGCAGCGCACAGGGGGCGCCAGGAGATACGCAGTATTTT.

This clone appeared a few times. The rearrangement uses TRBV6-6 and TRBJ2-5; D gene uncertain. The CDR3 runs to 13 residues. V lost 2 bases to trimming and J lost 4 bases, with 8 bases between them. CDR1 is MNHNY and CDR2 is SVGAGI in the germline V gene (reference sequence). The CDR3 loop reads CASSYKAGETQYF. In DNA form, the CDR3 reads TGTGCCAGCAGTTACAAGGCCGGAGAGACCCAGTACTTC.

V is TRBV2 and J is TRBJ2-3; 11 nucleotides line up with TRBD2. V lost 4 bases to trimming and J lost 4 bases; unmatched junction nucleotides: 1. The CDR3 covers 14 residues. Per germline, CDR1 SNHLY and CDR2 FYNNEI. CDR3 DNA: TGTGCCAGCAGTGTGACTAGCGGGGCAGATACGCAGTATTTT. Its translation is CASSVTSGADTQYF.

This clone occurred a few times. V is TRBV18 and J is TRBJ2-2; D might be TRBD1 (5 bases). There are 14 residues in the CDR3. The germline V gene has CDR1 KGHSH and CDR2 LQKENI. Trimming took 6 bases from V and 4 from J, leaving 12 bases between them. In DNA form, the CDR3 reads TGTGCCAGCTCGCCGACAGTACGCACCGGGGAGCTGTTTTTT. Its protein product is CASSPTVRTGELFF.

The chain combines TRBV5-1 with TRBJ1-5, with unresolved D. V lost 0 bases to trimming and J lost 7 bases, with 8 bases between them. This CDR3 comprises 13 residues. The germline CDR1 and CDR2 sequences are SGHRS and YFSETQ. The CDR3 sequence is CASSLDTGQPQHF. Written as DNA, the CDR3 is TGCGCCAGCAGCTTGGATACGGGACAGCCCCAGCATTTT.

The rearrangement joins TRBV5-6 to TRBJ1-1; weak D call: TRBD1 (5 bases). Germline lookup yields CDR1 SGHDT and CDR2 YYEEEE. The CDR3 sequence is 14 residues long. Deletions cut 2 bases from V and 5 bases from J, with 13 bases between. The CDR3 DNA follows: TGTGCCAGCAGCTTTGGCCAGGGTAGGACTGAAGCTTTCTTT. Translating it yields CASSFGQGRTEAFF.

J is TRBJ2-7 and V is TRBV5-1, with a tentative D call TRBD2 (5 bases). The V end was cut by 3 bases, the J end by 1 base, with 11 bases between. The CDR3 sequence is 14 residues long. CDR1 and CDR2 (germline): SGHRS, YFSETQ. The CDR3 nucleotides are TGCGCCAGCAGCTCCATGTGGACTTCCTACGAGCAGTACTTC. This translates into CASSSMWTSYEQYF.

The chain joins TRBV19 to TRBJ1-2, with D tentatively TRBD1 (6 bases). This CDR3 is built from 16 residues. The germline V gene has CDR1 LNHDA and CDR2 SQIVND (reference sequence). The germline V and J ends were trimmed by 3 bases and 3 bases, with 17 bases remaining between them. CDR3 DNA: TGTGCCAGTAGTATTACCCCGGGAGGGGGGGACTATGGCTACACCTTC. It is translated as CASSITPGGGDYGYTF.

This clone was observed a single time. V usage is TRBV4-2 and J usage is TRBJ2-3; 7 positions match TRBD2. The CDR3 consists of 15 residues. V shed 4 bases, J shed 2 bases, and the junction held 6 bases outside the gene matches. Germline V gives CDR1 LGHNA, CDR2 YNFKEQ. CDR3 nucleotide sequence: TGTGCCAGCAGCCCCCTGAGCGGGGCCACAGATACGCAGTATTTT. Translating it yields CASSPLSGATDTQYF.

This rearrangement joins TRBV6-1 to TRBJ2-5, with TRBD1 matching over 8 bases. CDR3 size: 14 residues. Germline-derived CDR1 and CDR2 are MNHNS and SASEGT. After removal of 4 bases from V and 4 bases from J, the junction contained 5 bases not matched to a gene. DNA of the CDR3: TGTGCCAGCAGTGGCCAGGACAGGGCAGAGACCCAGTACTTC. Protein sequence: CASSGQDRAETQYF.

The chain links TRBV7-5 to TRBJ2-7; the D call TRBD2 from the table was never checked on the DNA. TRBV7-5 is a listed pseudogene. The CDR3 sequence is 16 residues long. CDR3 DNA: TGTGTCAGAAGCTTAACGTCAGCGGGAGGGTCCTACGAGCAGTACTTC. Translated, it gives CVRSLTSAGGSYEQYF.